The next 2 T cell receptor beta chains were all read from a single sample in a study of OX40 agonist ivuxolimab in advanced cancers. Assay used: immunoSEQ multiplex PCR; TCRdb lists only in-frame clones, some missing. This sample yields tens of thousands of clones, of which around 90% are seen a single time; roughly 0.75% belongs to the top ten. The sequenced sample was CD4+ or CD8+ T cells sorted from blood, obtained in a trial of the OX40 agonist ivuxolimab. Receptors were obtained from an adult with an advanced solid tumor such as melanoma, head and neck, liver or kidney cancer.

The gene calls are TRBV6-1 and TRBJ1-4, with 9 bases fitting TRBD1. Germline trimming cut 6 bases from V and 1 base from J; bases unmatched to any gene: 3. The CDR3 extends over 15 amino acids. Germline-derived CDR1 and CDR2 are MNHNS and SASEGT. The CDR3 DNA reads TGTGCCAGCAGATCGGGACAGGGAACTAATGAAAAACTGTTTTTT. It translates to CASRSGQGTNEKLFF.

The gene calls are TRBV30 and TRBJ1-5; D is possibly TRBD1 (6 bases). V was trimmed by 4 bases and J by 4 bases, leaving 14 bases between them. This CDR3 comprises 14 residues. Germline V gene data show CDR1 as GTSNPN and CDR2 as SVGIG (reference sequence). The CDR3 sequence: CAWMLQGINQPQHF. Written as DNA, the CDR3 is TGTGCCTGGATGCTCCAGGGGATAAATCAGCCCCAGCATTTT.